A selection of T cell receptor beta chains follows, all from one sample in a study of T cell responses to AZD1222 COVID-19 vaccine. Clones were sequenced by immunoSEQ multiplex PCR, and TCRdb holds only the in-frame ones, with some missing. The profile shows roughly 200,000 clones, about 95% of them singletons. The source material was peripheral blood, sampled 28 days after the second dose of the MenACWY control vaccine. These receptors all stem from an adult who received the MenACWY meningococcal vaccine as a control. CDR3s leave out the opening cysteine and the closing phenylalanine or tryptophan. The D gene is left open where the match is weak. Clone size is shown for a subset of rows, as once, few, many or a class of expanded clone.

V: TRBV27; J: TRBJ2-7; size: NA; D: TRBD2; CDR3: ASSAGMGTSGRFGDEQY
V: TRBV9; J: TRBJ1-2; size: NA; D: NA; CDR3: ASSVLGVNYGYT
V: TRBV12-5; J: TRBJ1-5; size: NA; D: NA; CDR3: ASGLVGPGPDNQPQH
V: TRBV29-1; J: TRBJ2-2; size: NA; D: NA; CDR3: SVEQSLNTGELF
V: TRBV6-5; J: TRBJ2-1; size: NA; D: NA; CDR3: ASSYRGGPGEQF
V: TRBV30; J: TRBJ1-6; size: NA; D: NA; CDR3: AWNIRRDGKPVNSPLH
V: TRBV7-2; J: TRBJ1-1; size: NA; D: TRBD1; CDR3: ASSLDRDSEAF
V: TRBV10-3; J: TRBJ2-7; size: NA; D: NA; CDR3: AISDTPPYEQY
V: TRBV10-3; J: TRBJ1-6; size: NA; D: NA; CDR3: AIKMAGRSEGDSPLH
V: TRBV4-1; J: TRBJ2-7; size: NA; D: NA; CDR3: ASSQVLWLGSYEQY
V: TRBV24-1; J: TRBJ2-3; size: NA; D: TRBD2; CDR3: ATSELAGEADTQY
V: TRBV19; J: TRBJ2-7; size: once; D: NA; CDR3: ASSMWRGNEQY
V: TRBV3-1/TRBV3-2; J: TRBJ2-5; size: once; D: TRBD2; CDR3: ASSRTTSGGDETQY
V: TRBV24-1; J: TRBJ2-3; size: NA; D: TRBD1; CDR3: ATGTGLRTDTQY
V: TRBV10-3; J: TRBJ1-1; size: NA; D: NA; CDR3: ATVEGDYTEAF
V: TRBV27; J: TRBJ2-3; size: NA; D: TRBD1; CDR3: ASRARDRGTDTQY
V: TRBV7-2; J: TRBJ2-7; size: NA; D: NA; CDR3: ASSLGVGVHEQY
V: TRBV30; J: TRBJ2-6; size: NA; D: NA; CDR3: ALGVGANVLT
V: TRBV24-1; J: TRBJ2-5; size: NA; D: NA; CDR3: ATMDQVAETQY
V: TRBV7-2; J: TRBJ2-4; size: NA; D: NA; CDR3: ASSLALVGGRDIQY
V: TRBV15; J: TRBJ2-3; size: once; D: TRBD2; CDR3: ATSYSGILRGTDTQY
V: TRBV5-5; J: TRBJ1-2; size: once; D: NA; CDR3: ASSLEVRLT
V: TRBV9; J: TRBJ1-5; size: NA; D: NA; CDR3: ASSPGREGINQPQH
V: TRBV11-3; J: TRBJ2-1; size: NA; D: TRBD2; CDR3: ASSLGEGGSSYNEQF
V: TRBV30; J: TRBJ1-2; size: NA; D: NA; CDR3: AWGINTGYT
V: TRBV30; J: TRBJ1-6; size: NA; D: TRBD1; CDR3: AWSVGQGAGNSPLH
V: TRBV7-8; J: TRBJ2-7; size: NA; D: TRBD2; CDR3: ASSLGPSGRRLGYEQY
V: TRBV27; J: TRBJ2-4; size: NA; D: TRBD2; CDR3: ASSGRGGASKNIQY
V: TRBV28; J: TRBJ1-5; size: NA; D: TRBD1; CDR3: ASSSPDRGLQPQH
V: TRBV5-1; J: TRBJ1-6; size: NA; D: NA; CDR3: ASSGDSTLH
V: TRBV14; J: TRBJ1-2; size: NA; D: NA; CDR3: ASSQYDIGGYGYT
V: TRBV9; J: TRBJ2-7; size: once; D: TRBD2; CDR3: ASSVAPAGPYEQY
V: TRBV27; J: TRBJ1-1; size: NA; D: NA; CDR3: ASSLSPGTEAF
V: TRBV14; J: TRBJ2-6; size: NA; D: NA; CDR3: ASSPVRSGANVLT
V: TRBV7-2; J: TRBJ2-7; size: NA; D: NA; CDR3: ASSPGLTLGYEQY
V: TRBV18; J: TRBJ2-3; size: NA; D: NA; CDR3: ASSARLSTDTQY
V: TRBV3-1/TRBV3-2; J: TRBJ2-4; size: once; D: NA; CDR3: ASSRQVQAKNIQY
V: TRBV4-3; J: TRBJ2-7; size: once; D: NA; CDR3: ASSQGDGVTYEQY
V: TRBV28; J: TRBJ2-3; size: NA; D: NA; CDR3: ASSTQYGGRTDTQY
V: TRBV15; J: TRBJ1-4; size: NA; D: NA; CDR3: ATSRDTGHGEKLF
V: TRBV18; J: TRBJ1-5; size: NA; D: TRBD1; CDR3: ASSPSDRVNQPQH
V: TRBV5-1; J: TRBJ2-7; size: NA; D: NA; CDR3: ASSLGQEYYEQY
V: TRBV5-8; J: TRBJ1-4; size: NA; D: NA; CDR3: ASSLWGDEKLF
V: TRBV24-1; J: TRBJ1-6; size: NA; D: NA; CDR3: ATIAGWNSPLH